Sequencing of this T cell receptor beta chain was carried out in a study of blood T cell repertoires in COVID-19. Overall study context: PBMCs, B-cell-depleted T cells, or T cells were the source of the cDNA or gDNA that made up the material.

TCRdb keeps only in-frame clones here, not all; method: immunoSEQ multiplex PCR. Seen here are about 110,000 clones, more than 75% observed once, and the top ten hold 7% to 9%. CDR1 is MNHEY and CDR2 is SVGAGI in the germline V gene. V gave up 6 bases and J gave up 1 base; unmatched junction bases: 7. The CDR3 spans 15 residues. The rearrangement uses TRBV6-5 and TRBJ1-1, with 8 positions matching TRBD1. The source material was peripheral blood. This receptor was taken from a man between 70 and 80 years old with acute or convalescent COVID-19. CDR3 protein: CASSSGGIGNTEAFF. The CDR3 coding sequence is TGTGCCAGCAGCTCAGGGGGCATAGGGAACACTGAAGCTTTCTTT.